The 32 T cell receptor beta chains given below trace back to one sample, sequenced in a study of CD8 T cells in Susac syndrome. Reverse transcription of about 0.45 to 1 ug RNA used random hexamers. TCRdb called the immunoSEQ multiplex PCR reads again in MiXCR, with one record for every CDR3 protein. Among about 300,000 distinct CDR3 sequences listed, over 75% were seen once. The sample was CD8+ T cells from PBMCs. The receptors come from a human donor with multiple sclerosis.

The J gene is TRBJ1-5, the V gene TRBV6-5, with D possibly TRBD1 on 5 matching bases. CDR3 length: 14 residues. V was cut by 5 bases and J by 10 bases, with 18 bases left in between. Germline CDR1 MNHEY, CDR2 SVGAGI. In nucleotides, the CDR3 is TGTGCCAGCAGTCCTCCGGGGGGGGGTTCACCCCAGCATTTT. Translated, it gives CASSPPGGGSPQHF.

V and J are TRBV7-2 and TRBJ2-7; D might be TRBD2 (6 bases). The length of the CDR3 is 13 residues. V dropped 3 bases and J dropped 4 bases, with 10 bases sitting between them. The germline gives CDR1 SGHTA, CDR2 FQGNSA. CDR3 in amino acids: CASSFGGTYEQYF. The CDR3 coding sequence is TGTGCCAGCAGCTTTGGGGGGACGTACGAGCAGTACTTC.

V is TRBV27 and J is TRBJ2-7; 8 nucleotides align to TRBD2. Germline trimming cut 6 bases from V and 4 bases from J; bases unmatched to any gene: 8. The CDR3 runs to 14 residues. Germline assignment: CDR1 MNHEY and CDR2 SMNVEV (reference sequence). This CDR3 is CASSLSGSMYEQYF. For the CDR3, the DNA is TGTGCCAGCAGCCTAAGCGGGAGTATGTACGAGCAGTACTTC.

The chain employs TRBV6-2 or TRBV6-3 and TRBJ2-1; 13 bases match TRBD2. CDR3 length: 17 residues. CDR1 and CDR2 from the germline V gene are MNHEY and SVGEGT. V lost 6 bases to trimming and J lost 4 bases; unmatched junction nucleotides: 9. CDR3 nucleotides: TGTGCCAGCAGAGAAGGACTAGCGGGAGTCCTATACAATGAGCAGTTCTTC. Translated: CASREGLAGVLYNEQFF.

The gene calls are TRBV28 and TRBJ1-1; D possibly corresponds to TRBD1 (5 bases). The CDR3 length is 14 residues. Trimming removed 5 bases from V and 4 bases from J, with 14 bases in between. CDR1 is MDHEN and CDR2 is SYDVKM in the germline V gene. For the CDR3, the DNA is TGTGCCAGCAGTCCCCGGGGGGTGGCCACTGAAGCTTTCTTT. This gives the protein CASSPRGVATEAFF.

The gene calls are TRBV9 and TRBJ2-5; D is unclear. The CDR3 consists of 16 residues. Germline V gene data show CDR1 as SGDLS and CDR2 as YYNGEE. V shed 0 bases and J shed 5 bases, with 17 bases lying between them. The CDR3 spells CASSVARDKHRETQYF. The DNA for the CDR3 is TGTGCCAGCAGCGTAGCCCGAGATAAGCACCGGGAGACCCAGTACTTC.

The chain combines TRBV5-6 with TRBJ1-4; possible D gene TRBD1, 6 bases. Per germline, CDR1 SGHDT and CDR2 YYEEEE. V gave up 0 bases and J gave up 8 bases, with 11 bases separating them. The CDR3 sequence is 14 residues long. CDR3 residues: CASSLGTGYEKLFF. CDR3 DNA: TGTGCCAGCAGCTTGGGCACAGGGTACGAAAAACTGTTTTTT.

V gene TRBV5-6 combines with J gene TRBJ1-1; no clear D. Germline lookup yields CDR1 SGHDT and CDR2 YYEEEE. This CDR3 comprises 23 residues. Trimming pared 3 bases from V and 1 base from J, leaving 37 bases between. The CDR3 here is CASSSIDLKLRFRQERGNTEAFF. The CDR3 coding sequence is TGTGCCAGCAGCTCCATCGATCTCAAGCTTAGGTTCCGGCAGGAACGGGGGAACACTGAAGCTTTCTTT.

The chain couples TRBV28 to TRBJ2-2; perhaps TRBD1 as D (6 bases). V lost 6 bases and J lost 4, with 24 bases in between. This CDR3 is 18 amino acids long. Germline V gene sequence: CDR1 MDHEN, CDR2 SYDVKM. CDR3 amino acids: CASSEGVRASSLTGELFF. In DNA, the CDR3 is TGTGCCAGCAGCGAGGGGGTACGGGCTTCCTCCCTCACCGGGGAGCTGTTTTTT.

In nucleotides, the CDR3 is TGCGCCAGCAGAAGAAAAGCGGGAGGGCCTTTGATGGCCAAAAACATTCAGTACTTC. Encoded protein: CASRRKAGGPLMAKNIQYF. The chain couples TRBV5-1 to TRBJ2-4, with TRBD2 matching 10 bases. The germline CDR1 and CDR2 sequences are SGHRS and YFSETQ. With 5 bases clipped from V and 1 base from J, the junction kept 15 bases outside the gene matches. The CDR3 is 19 residues long. Full variable domain (outside the CDR3, taken from reference TRBV5-1 and TRBJ2-4): KAGVTQTPRYLIKTRGQQVTLSCSPISGHRSVSWYQQTPGQGLQFLFEYFSETQRNKGNFPGRFSGRQFSNSRSEMNVSTLELGDSALYLCASRRKAGGPLMAKNIQYFGAGTRLSVL.

The rearrangement uses TRBV29-1 and TRBJ2-5; tentative D call: TRBD2 (6 bases). From germline, CDR1 is SQVTM and CDR2 ANQGSEA. Trimming cost V 2 bases and J 4 bases, with 14 bases left between them. CDR3 length: 14 amino acids. The CDR3 reads CSVERREFGETQYF. CDR3 nucleotide sequence: TGCAGCGTTGAAAGACGGGAGTTTGGAGAGACCCAGTACTTC.

As DNA, the CDR3 is TGTGCCAGCAGAGTTGGGGACAGGGACTACAATGAGCAGTTCTTC. Translated: CASRVGDRDYNEQFF. The gene calls are TRBV28 and TRBJ2-1; 9 nucleotides agree with TRBD1. The CDR3 sequence is 15 residues long. CDR1 is MDHEN and CDR2 is SYDVKM in the germline V gene. V dropped 6 bases and J dropped 3; count of bases not matched to a gene: 6.

CDR3 residues: CASSDGAGGPSYEQFF. The CDR3 DNA reads as TGTGCCAGCAGCGACGGAGCGGGAGGGCCATCGTATGAGCAGTTCTTC. The chain combines TRBV9 with TRBJ2-1; TRBD2 agrees at 10 bases. This CDR3 has 16 residues. The germline gives CDR1 SGDLS, CDR2 YYNGEE. V lost 3 bases to trimming and J lost 8 bases; unmatched junction nucleotides: 11. The full variable domain, rest sourced from reference TRBV9 and TRBJ2-1, is DSGVTQTPKHLITATGQRVTLRCSPRSGDLSVYWYQQSLDQGLQFLIQYYNGEERAKGNILERFSAQQFPDLHSELNLSSLELGDSALYFCASSDGAGGPSYEQFFGPGTRLTVL.

The chain links TRBV11-1 to TRBJ2-2; unclear D gene. V gave up 0 bases and J gave up 5 bases, with 16 bases separating them. CDR1 and CDR2 (germline): SGHAT, FQDESV (reference sequence). The CDR3 runs 17 residues. This CDR3 is CASSLAVSPFLTGELFF. CDR3 nucleotides: TGTGCCAGCAGCTTAGCGGTCAGCCCATTCCTTACCGGGGAGCTGTTTTTT.

The chain is built from TRBV14 and TRBJ2-7, with 7 bases matching TRBD2. The trim removed 1 base at V and 1 base at J, leaving 4 bases unmatched. Per germline, CDR1 SGHDN and CDR2 FVKESK. This CDR3 is built from 15 residues. The DNA of the CDR3 is TGTGCCAGCAGCCAAGGGGAGGGAGCATCCTACGAGCAGTACTTC. It translates to CASSQGEGASYEQYF.

V gene TRBV28 combines with J gene TRBJ1-1, with a weak D call TRBD1 (5 bases). The CDR3 is 15 amino acids. Germline V lookup: CDR1 MDHEN, CDR2 SYDVKM. Deletions cut 3 bases from V and 3 bases from J, with 14 bases between. DNA of the CDR3: TGTGCCAGCAGTTTTCCGGGGGAGACTGACACTGAAGCTTTCTTT. Translating it yields CASSFPGETDTEAFF.

The chain carries TRBV15 and TRBJ2-5; 7 nucleotides line up with TRBD1. The V and J ends lost 1 base and 5 bases, in that order; junction bases with no gene match: 13. This CDR3 spans 17 amino acids. CDR1 is LNHNV and CDR2 is YYDKDF in the germline V gene (reference sequence). DNA of the CDR3: TGTGCCACCAGCAGAGTGGGTTTGGGACAGTCGGGCGAGACCCAGTACTTC. Translated, it gives CATSRVGLGQSGETQYF.

This clonotype came up a few times. The V call is TRBV5-6, the J call TRBJ2-2; no reliable D call. The CDR3 is made up of 13 amino acids. Per the germline V gene, CDR1 is SGHDT and CDR2 is YYEEEE. The V and J ends lost 0 bases and 6 bases respectively, with 6 bases between them. The CDR3 sequence: CASSLGSPGELFF. CDR3 in DNA: TGTGCCAGCAGCTTGGGATCTCCCGGGGAGCTGTTTTTT.

The V and J genes are TRBV20-1 and TRBJ2-2; D gene ambiguous. Trimming removed 4 bases at V and 2 bases at J, with 11 bases between. The germline V gene has CDR1 DFQATT and CDR2 SNEGSKA (reference sequence). This CDR3 is 14 amino acids long. CDR3 loop: CSAIEDLNTGELFF. The CDR3 coding sequence is TGCAGTGCTATCGAGGATTTAAACACCGGGGAGCTGTTTTTT.

This CDR3 reads CASSDGSSNNEQFF. The CDR3, as DNA: TGTGCCAGCAGTGACGGGTCCAGCAACAATGAGCAGTTCTTC. This chain joins TRBV12-3 or TRBV12-4 and TRBJ2-1; no clear D gene. The V end was cut by 5 bases, the J end by 5 bases, with 13 bases between. The CDR3 consists of 14 residues.

CDR3 protein: CASGPRGGLDSYNEQFF. CDR3 nucleotides: TGTGCTAGTGGTCCCAGAGGAGGGTTGGATTCCTACAATGAGCAGTTCTTC. The chain has TRBV12-5 and TRBJ2-1, with D tentatively TRBD2 (6 bases). This CDR3 spans 17 amino acids. Germline CDR1 and CDR2: LGHNT and FRNRAP. Trimming pared 5 bases from V and 1 base from J, leaving 18 bases between.

This chain connects TRBV5-3 to TRBJ1-4, with D unclear. TRBV5-3 is marked as an open reading frame, function uncertain. The CDR3 contains 14 residues. V lost 0 bases, J lost 7 bases, and 10 bases lay in between. The chain's CDR3 is CARSLGGIREKLFF. Here the CDR3 DNA reads TGTGCCAGAAGCTTGGGAGGGATACGTGAAAAACTGTTTTTT.

This clonotype has more than one count but fewer than ten. The chain has TRBV30 and TRBJ2-7, with D unresolved. Deletions cut 3 bases from V and 0 bases from J, with 15 bases between. This CDR3 is built from 15 residues. Germline loops: CDR1 GTSNPN, CDR2 SVGIG (reference sequence). DNA of the CDR3: TGTGCCTGGAGCCAAACAGTCATGAGCTCCTACGAGCAGTACTTC. Amino acids: CAWSQTVMSSYEQYF.

This rearrangement joins TRBV19 to TRBJ1-5; D remains unclear. V was pared by 0 bases and J by 7 bases, with 10 bases between. Germline CDR1 and CDR2: LNHDA and SQIVND (reference sequence). This CDR3 spans 14 amino acids. The CDR3 DNA is TGTGCCAGTAGTATAGATCGAGACAACCAGCCCCAGCATTTT. Protein sequence: CASSIDRDNQPQHF.

This chain links TRBV6-5 with TRBJ2-1, with unresolved D. Trimming stripped 2 bases from V and 5 bases from J, with 19 bases between. CDR3 length: 17 residues. The V gene's germline CDR1 is MNHEY and CDR2 SVGAGI. The CDR3 loop is CASSYRPENTAHNEQFF. The CDR3 DNA reads TGTGCCAGCAGTTACCGTCCCGAGAATACAGCGCACAATGAGCAGTTCTTC.

V and J are TRBV19 and TRBJ2-7; 7 nucleotides line up with TRBD1. J gave up 0 bases and V 3 bases, and 2 bases lay outside the gene matches. Looked up from germline, CDR1 is LNHDA and CDR2 is SQIVND (reference sequence). This CDR3 spans 14 amino acids. The CDR3 coding sequence is TGTGCCAGTAGTATCCAGGGGGTCTCCTACGAGCAGTACTTC. Its protein is CASSIQGVSYEQYF.

CDR3 sequence (DNA): TGTGCCAGCAAGATGGGGGGCCGCACTGAAGCTTTCTTT. Its translation: CASKMGGRTEAFF. The genes are TRBV7-9 and TRBJ1-1; the D gene is possibly TRBD1 (6 bases). Germline CDR1 is SEHNR and CDR2 is FQNEAQ (reference sequence). CDR3 size: 13 residues. Deletions cut 7 bases from V and 4 bases from J, with 13 bases between.

The chain couples TRBV28 to TRBJ2-5; possible D gene TRBD2, 6 bases. The CDR3 length is 14 residues. The germline V gene encodes CDR1 MDHEN and CDR2 SYDVKM. Between the trimmed V and J ends, which lost 4 bases and 1 base, there was a span of 10 bases. The chain's CDR3 is CASSSSGPQETQYF. The CDR3 DNA follows: TGTGCCAGCAGTTCCAGCGGGCCCCAAGAGACCCAGTACTTC.

This clonotype has just a few counts. The genes are TRBV7-9 and TRBJ2-2; no definite D call. Trimming removed 1 base from V and 8 bases from J, with 2 bases in between. CDR3 size: 11 residues. Germline V gene lookup returns CDR1 SEHNR and CDR2 FQNEAQ (reference sequence). The CDR3 loop reads CASSLDGELFF. CDR3 nucleotides: TGTGCCAGCAGCTTAGATGGGGAGCTGTTTTTT.

The rearrangement links TRBV10-3 to TRBJ2-1; D possibly corresponds to TRBD2 (6 bases). The CDR3 runs to 13 residues. V lost 3 bases and J 6 bases, leaving 9 bases between the germline ends. In germline, CDR1 is ENHRY, CDR2 SYGVKD. Written as DNA, the CDR3 is TGTGCCATCAGTGAAGCGGGTCCCAATGAGCAGTTCTTC. It codes for CAISEAGPNEQFF.

The chain employs TRBV5-4 and TRBJ2-7; tentatively, D is TRBD1 or TRBD2 (5 bases each). V gave up 3 bases and J gave up 6 bases, with 10 bases separating them. CDR3 length equals 12 residues. From germline, CDR1 is SGHNT and CDR2 YYREEE (reference sequence). CDR3 in DNA: TGTGCCAGCAGCTGGGGGACCGGCGAGCAGTACTTC. Its translation is CASSWGTGEQYF.

Here the CDR3 reads CSVEGREGRTGELFF. CDR3 sequence (DNA): TGCAGCGTTGAAGGGCGGGAGGGCCGGACCGGGGAGCTGTTTTTT. This chain links TRBV29-1 with TRBJ2-2, with TRBD2 matching over 9 bases. Germline lookup yields CDR1 SQVTM and CDR2 ANQGSEA. The V gene end was trimmed by 1 base and the J gene end by 5 bases; junction bases not matched to a gene: 5. The CDR3 has 15 residues.